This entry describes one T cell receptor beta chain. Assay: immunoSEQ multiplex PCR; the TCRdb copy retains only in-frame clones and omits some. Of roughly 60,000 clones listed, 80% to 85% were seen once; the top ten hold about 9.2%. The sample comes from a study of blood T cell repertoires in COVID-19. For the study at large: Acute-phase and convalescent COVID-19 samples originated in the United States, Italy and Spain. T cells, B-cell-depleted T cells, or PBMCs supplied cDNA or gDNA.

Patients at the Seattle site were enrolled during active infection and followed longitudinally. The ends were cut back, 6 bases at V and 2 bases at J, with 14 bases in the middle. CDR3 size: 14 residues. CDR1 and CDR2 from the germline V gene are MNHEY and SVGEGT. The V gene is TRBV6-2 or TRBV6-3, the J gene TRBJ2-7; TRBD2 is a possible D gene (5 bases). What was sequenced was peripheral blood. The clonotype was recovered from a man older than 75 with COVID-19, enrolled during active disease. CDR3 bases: TGTGCCAGCAGCAAGGACCCCGGGGCCTACGAGCAGTACTTC. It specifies CASSKDPGAYEQYF.